The rows below give T cell receptor beta chains drawn from one sample of a study of Ad26.COV2.S vaccination and SARS-CoV-2 variants. Data came from immunoSEQ multiplex PCR; TCRdb stores just in-frame clones and leaves some out. The sample consists of about 500,000 clones, approximately 90% of them appearing once. The sequences come from peripheral blood, collected in a trial of Ad26.COV2.S vaccine versus placebo. Receptors were obtained from a person aged 18-60 years who received the Ad26.COV2.S COVID-19 vaccine or a placebo. CDR3s include the opening cysteine and the closing phenylalanine or tryptophan. Each record gives: V gene, J gene, CDR3 protein.

TRBV5-4,TRBJ2-5,CASSEDRGSRQETQYF
TRBV3-1/TRBV3-2,TRBJ2-3,CASSQAGTDHTDTQYF
TRBV7-9,TRBJ2-3,CASSLSGSTQYF
TRBV7-8,TRBJ1-1,CASSTMGDTEAFF
TRBV3-1/TRBV3-2,TRBJ2-3,CASSLQQTDTQYF
TRBV15,TRBJ2-3,CATSRFGLVTSGGTDTQYF
TRBV3-1/TRBV3-2,TRBJ1-1,CASSPGDRSNTEAFF
TRBV6-5,TRBJ1-1,CASRRDRGGTEAFF
TRBV4-1,TRBJ1-1,CASSQTTLGPEAFF
TRBV30,TRBJ1-2,CAWSVQKIYTF
TRBV6-2/TRBV6-3,TRBJ2-1,CASSYLTARIRSYNEQFF
TRBV18,TRBJ2-6,CASSLSGTGVAAGANVLTF
TRBV7-2,TRBJ1-6,CASSFSGITGGYNSPLHF
TRBV9,TRBJ2-2,CASSGTSGKNTGELFF
TRBV20-1,TRBJ2-5,CSASMSRETQYF
TRBV5-1,TRBJ2-5,CASSIGLAGAKQETQYF
TRBV18,TRBJ2-3,CASSTSGGRTDTQYF
TRBV10-3,TRBJ2-7,CAISDGQFYEQYF
TRBV19,TRBJ2-1,CASSGPPYNEQFF
TRBV7-3,TRBJ2-5,CASSLGATGARETQYF
TRBV18,TRBJ2-3,CASSPPSSGPTDTQYF
TRBV12-5,TRBJ1-2,CASANSGTQVYGYTF